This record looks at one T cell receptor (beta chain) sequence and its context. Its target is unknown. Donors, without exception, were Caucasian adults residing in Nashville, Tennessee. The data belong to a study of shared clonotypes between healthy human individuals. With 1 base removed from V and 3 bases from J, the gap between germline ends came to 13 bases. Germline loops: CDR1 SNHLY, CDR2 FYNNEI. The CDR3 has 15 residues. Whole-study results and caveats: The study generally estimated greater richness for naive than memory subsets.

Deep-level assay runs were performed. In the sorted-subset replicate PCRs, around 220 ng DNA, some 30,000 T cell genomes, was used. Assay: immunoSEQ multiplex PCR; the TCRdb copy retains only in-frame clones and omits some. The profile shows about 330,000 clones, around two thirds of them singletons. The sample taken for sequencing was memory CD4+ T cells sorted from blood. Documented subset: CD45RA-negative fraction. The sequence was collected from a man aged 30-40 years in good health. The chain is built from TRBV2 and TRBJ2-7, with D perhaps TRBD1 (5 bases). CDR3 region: CASSEGTLPSYEQYF. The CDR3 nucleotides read TGTGCCAGCAGTGAAGGGACACTCCCTAGCTACGAGCAGTACTTC.